A single T cell receptor (beta chain) is shown here with its context. This CDR3 fails to terminate in the conserved phenylalanine or tryptophan, so it likely reflects a read error. It is unclear where the CDR3 begins or ends on the DNA, so no DNA is shown, and the CDR3 is as TCRdb lists it. This sample was included in a study of blood T cell repertoires in COVID-19. Germline V CDR1 and CDR2: MNHEY, SVGAGI. The CDR3 has 11 residues if both end residues are counted. Only in-frame clones appear in the TCRdb table, and some are missing; sequencing was by immunoSEQ multiplex PCR. The top ten hold 0.8% to 1.2% of the sample, which has some 150,000 clones, approximately 85% seen once.

Sequences were obtained from peripheral blood. V usage is TRBV6-5 and J usage is TRBJ1-1; the table's D call, TRBD1, was not checked against the DNA. This sequence originates from a middle-aged man with acute or convalescent COVID-19. The chain's CDR3 is CASSQTGNLGI.